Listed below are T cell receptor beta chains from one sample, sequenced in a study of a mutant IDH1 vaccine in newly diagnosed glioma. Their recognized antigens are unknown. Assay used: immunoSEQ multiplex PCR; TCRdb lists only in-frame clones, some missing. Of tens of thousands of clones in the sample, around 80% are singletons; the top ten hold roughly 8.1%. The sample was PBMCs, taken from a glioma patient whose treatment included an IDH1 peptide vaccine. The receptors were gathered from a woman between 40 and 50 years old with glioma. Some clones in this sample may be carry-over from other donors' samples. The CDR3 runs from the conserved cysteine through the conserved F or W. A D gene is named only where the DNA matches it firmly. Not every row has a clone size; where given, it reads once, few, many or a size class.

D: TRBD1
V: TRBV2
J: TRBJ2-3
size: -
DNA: TGTGCCAGCAGCCGGGACAGAACCACAGATACGCAGTATTTT
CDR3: CASSRDRTTDTQYF

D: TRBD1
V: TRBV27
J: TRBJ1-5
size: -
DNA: TGTGCCAGCAGTTTAAGACAGGGCGGTGCTCGCAATCAGCCCCAGCATTTT
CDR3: CASSLRQGGARNQPQHF

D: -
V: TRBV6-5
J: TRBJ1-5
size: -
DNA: TGTGCCAGCAGAAAGGGAGGCAATCAGCCCCAGCATTTT
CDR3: CASRKGGNQPQHF

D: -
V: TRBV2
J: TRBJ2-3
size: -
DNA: TGTGCCAGCAGTCGACAGGTTAGCACAGATACGCAGTATTTT
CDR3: CASSRQVSTDTQYF

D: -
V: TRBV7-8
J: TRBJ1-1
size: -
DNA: TGTGCCAGCAGCTTGGTAGGGGGGTTGGCTGAAGCTTTCTTT
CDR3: CASSLVGGLAEAFF

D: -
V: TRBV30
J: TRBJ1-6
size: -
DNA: TGTGCCTGGAAGGTGGGAAGGTCACCCCTCCACTTT
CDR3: CAWKVGRSPLHF

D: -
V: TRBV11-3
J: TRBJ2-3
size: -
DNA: TGTGCCAGCAGCCCCGAGCCCCCCGGAGGGGGGACAGATACGCAGTATTTT
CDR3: CASSPEPPGGGTDTQYF

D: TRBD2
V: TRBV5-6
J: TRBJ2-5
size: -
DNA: TGTGCCAGCAGCTTGGGACTAGCGCCTCAAGAGACCCAGTACTTC
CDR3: CASSLGLAPQETQYF

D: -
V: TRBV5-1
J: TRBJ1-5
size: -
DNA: TGCGCCAGCAGTTCCGGGGGGTATAGCAATCAGCCCCAGCATTTT
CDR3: CASSSGGYSNQPQHF

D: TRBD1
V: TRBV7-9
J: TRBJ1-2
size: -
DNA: TGTGCCAGCAGCATAGACAGGGGCTATGGCTACACCTTC
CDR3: CASSIDRGYGYTF

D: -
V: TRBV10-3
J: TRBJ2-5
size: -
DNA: TGTGCCATCAGTGAGTCTTACAGGAAGGAGACCCAGTACTTC
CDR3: CAISESYRKETQYF

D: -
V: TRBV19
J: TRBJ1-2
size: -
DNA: TGTGCCAGTATACCCCCCGGGGTAGGTGGCTACACCTTC
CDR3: CASIPPGVGGYTF

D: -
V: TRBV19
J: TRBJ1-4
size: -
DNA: TGTGCCAGTAGTATAATCCCAGGGGCCGCTAATGAAAAACTGTTTTTT
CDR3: CASSIIPGAANEKLFF

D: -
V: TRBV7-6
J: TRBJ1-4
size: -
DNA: TGTGCCAGCAGCCCCTCGATGGGCGGGGCGAATGAAAAACTGTTTTTT
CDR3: CASSPSMGGANEKLFF

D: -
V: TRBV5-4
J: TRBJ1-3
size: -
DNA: TGTGCCAGCAGCGACAGGAGCTCTGGAAACACCATATATTTT
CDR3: CASSDRSSGNTIYF

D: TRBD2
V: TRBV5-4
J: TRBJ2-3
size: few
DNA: TGTGCCAGCAGCGCACTAGCGGGGGGTATGACAGATACGCAGTATTTT
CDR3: CASSALAGGMTDTQYF

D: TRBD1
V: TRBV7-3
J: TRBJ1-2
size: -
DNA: TGTGCCAGCAGCCCGGGACAGGGCCTCTATGGCTACACCTTC
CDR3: CASSPGQGLYGYTF

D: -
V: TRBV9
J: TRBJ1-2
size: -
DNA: TGTGCCAGCAGCGTAGGGTCCCAGGGAACATTTAACTATGGCTACACCTTC
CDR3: CASSVGSQGTFNYGYTF

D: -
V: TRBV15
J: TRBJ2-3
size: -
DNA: TGTGCCACCAGCAGAGATAGGGGGGGTACAGATACGCAGTATTTT
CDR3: CATSRDRGGTDTQYF

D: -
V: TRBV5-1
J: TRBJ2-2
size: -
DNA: TGCGCCAGCAGCCCCTTGGCTCAGCGCCGGGACACCGGGGAGCTGTTTTTT
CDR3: CASSPLAQRRDTGELFF

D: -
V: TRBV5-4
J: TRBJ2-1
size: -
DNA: TGTGCCAGCAGCTTTAGAGCCCCTAGCCAGAGTGAGCAGTTCTTC
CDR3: CASSFRAPSQSEQFF

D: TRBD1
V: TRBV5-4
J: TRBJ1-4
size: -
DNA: TGTGCCAGCAGCACCAGGGGGGAAAAACTGTTTTTT
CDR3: CASSTRGEKLFF

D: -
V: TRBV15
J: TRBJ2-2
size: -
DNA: TGTGCCACCAGCAGAGGACTGAACACCGGGGAGCTGTTTTTT
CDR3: CATSRGLNTGELFF

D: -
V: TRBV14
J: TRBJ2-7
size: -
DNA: TGTGCCAGCAGCCAATGGGGGGACTTCTACTACGAGCAGTACTTC
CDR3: CASSQWGDFYYEQYF

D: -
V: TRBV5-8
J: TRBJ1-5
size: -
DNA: TGTGCCAGCAGCTGGACGGGCGTTAATCAGCCCCAGCATTTT
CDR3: CASSWTGVNQPQHF

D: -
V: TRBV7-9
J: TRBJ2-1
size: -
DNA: TGTGCCAGTCCGGCGGGGTACAATGAGCAGTTCTTC
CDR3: CASPAGYNEQFF

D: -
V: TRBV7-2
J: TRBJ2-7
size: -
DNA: TGTGCCAGCAGCTCCTCGCGGCAGGGTGTTGTCGAGCAGTACTTC
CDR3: CASSSSRQGVVEQYF

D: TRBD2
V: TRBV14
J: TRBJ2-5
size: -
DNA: TGTGCCAGCAGCCATACTAGCGGGGGTGGGGAGACCCAGTACTTC
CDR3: CASSHTSGGGETQYF

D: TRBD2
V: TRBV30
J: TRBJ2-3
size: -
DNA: TGTGCCTTAGCGGGTTACGCTCCCGGCGCAGATACGCAGTATTTT
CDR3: CALAGYAPGADTQYF

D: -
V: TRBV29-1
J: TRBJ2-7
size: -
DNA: TGCAGCGTTGGGGGGCCCCAGCAGTACTTC
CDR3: CSVGGPQQYF

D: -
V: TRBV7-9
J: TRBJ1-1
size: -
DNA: TGTGCCAGCAGCTTAGGGACACCACGCCCCGGGAACACTGAAGCTTTCTTT
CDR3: CASSLGTPRPGNTEAFF

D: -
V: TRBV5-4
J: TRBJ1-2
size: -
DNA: TGTGCCAGCAGCTTGGTAGGCTATGGCTACACCTTC
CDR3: CASSLVGYGYTF